What follows describes a single T cell receptor (beta chain). No antigen is known for it. This sample is part of a study of shared clonotypes between healthy human individuals. General study points: The naive CD4 repertoires of several donors were compared, and approximately 4.7% of clonotypes were shared.

Produced via immunoSEQ multiplex PCR; TCRdb's table is partial and in-frame only. The sample shows about 990,000 clones, around three quarters of them seen only once. The CDR3 length is 15 residues. CDR1 is LNHDA and CDR2 is SQIVND in the germline V gene (reference sequence). Trimming removed 3 bases from V and 0 bases from J, with 11 bases in between. This TCR was recovered from a man aged 18 to 29 in good health. Some clones in this sample may be carry-over from other donors' samples. Sample: memory CD4+ T cells from PBMCs. The subset denotes: CD45RA-negative fraction. The J gene is TRBJ1-1, the V gene TRBV19; D not resolved. CDR3 sequence (DNA): TGTGCCAGTAGTATGCTGTCAGGCCTGAACACTGAAGCTTTCTTT. Translation gives CASSMLSGLNTEAFF.